This TCR beta chain stems from a study of cytomegalovirus exposure and HLA in healthy donors (dated by TCRdb to 2016 to 2017). About the investigation overall: An earlier analysis of several hundred of the donors reported 276 Gb of sequence data and 100 million to 120 million unique TCR beta sequences obtained from approximately 180 million T cells. Roughly 320 gigabases of sequencing data and around 90 million unique TCR sequences made up an early release that covered under 750 HLA-typed donors. Both class I and class II loci were covered by HLA typing, at four-digit resolution. An earlier analysis of 587 of the donors used high-throughput TCR beta sequencing to judge whether each TCR beta V gene segment behaved as functional or pseudogenic. Typing coverage differed by locus: A, B, C, DRB1 and DQB1 were typed in about 620-640 donors, DQA1 in about 500, DPA1 in some 610, and DPB1 in 450 to 490. Of the roughly 430 genotyped donors, around 81% fell in the genetic ancestry cluster associated with self-reported Caucasian donors. The aim of the study was to test whether cataloging public T cell receptors could identify signatures of past pathogen exposure. All discovery cohort repertoires had been generated using a single sequencing platform. Besides the first cohort of 666 subjects, a separate validation cohort made up of 120 or so different subjects was used. Because of strong linkage in the cohort, roughly five DR-DQ haplotypes were treated as single units for association and clustering. Among roughly 400 genotyped donors of the cohort, an average of approximately 200,000 unique TCR beta nucleotide sequences was sequenced per donor, of which about 18% were non-productive. In a later genetic analysis, genome-wide SNP genotypes for about three fifths of the roughly 670 donors were used, and that subset was treated as a discovery cohort. A later analysis re-examined previously published TCR beta repertoires from more than 650 donors and added high-resolution HLA genotyping to investigate patterns of TCR occurrence. Donor age, sex, ethnicity and CMV serostatus were compiled alongside the repertoire data. Rather than drawing on any new phenotypic data, the later analysis identified candidate immune exposures from TCR beta sequences and the way those sequences occurred across donors. The study used immunosequencing to profile the T cell repertoires of 666 subjects and linked those repertoires to cytomegalovirus serostatus. High-throughput TCR immunosequencing, statistical association of individual TCRs with disease status, and machine learning were combined to predict cytomegalovirus infection status. Beyond this particular receptor, the publication reports: Some IMGT-functional V segments, including TRBV6-2 and TRBV6-3, could not be told apart with the 87-base-pair reads, so those segments were excluded. Because HLA typing was missing for some donors at each locus, association tests included only the typed subset. According to a later analysis, TCR association rates differed among HLA loci, with DRB1 alleles showing the most associated TCRs and HLA-C alleles showing the fewest. A further reported finding was that TCR beta sequences accurately predicted the HLA-A and HLA-B alleles for most subjects in the first cohort. In this cohort, only TCR beta chains were sequenced, and detectable features were limited by the absence of alpha or paired-chain data. Immune exposure information for the cohort was limited to CMV serostatus. In an earlier analysis of some 550 of the donors, most TCR beta V segments were observed in productive rearrangements about 87% or about 30% of the time, broadly matching IMGT annotations. Linkage disequilibrium might explain the correlated functional status among segregating V segments, but an unknown experimental factor could not be ruled out. The classifier was reported to diagnose cytomegalovirus status with high specificity and sensitivity in both the original cohort and the validation cohort. When HLA alleles, especially DR and DQ, strongly co-occurred, TCR associations were difficult to assign to individual alleles. In a later analysis, 16,951 TCR beta sequences were associated with specific HLA alleles at a false discovery rate of 0.05. A group of highly shared sequence variants was considered likely to be a technical artifact of the sequencing pipeline. A later analysis reported that several top co-occurrence clusters appeared linked to parvovirus B19, influenza, CMV and Epstein-Barr virus. In a later analysis, most CMV-associated TCR beta chains were found to appear HLA-restricted, with HLA associations seemingly driven largely by CMV exposure. It was suggested by the authors that the approach could potentially be generalized to other disease states and immunological phenotypes. In a later genetic analysis, fewer N-insertions in productive TCRs were reported among donors in an Asian-associated ancestry cluster than the approximately 710-donor mean. In a later analysis, HLA-associated TCR beta chains showed more clonal expansion and lower generation probabilities than non-associated chains that were equally common. In vitro tests confirmed that a few of the cytomegalovirus-associated TCR beta chains recognize cytomegalovirus antigens. In a later genetic analysis, a missense DCLRE1C variant was associated with V-gene and J-gene trimming of TCR beta chains, and the association was replicated in an independent cohort. While some public TCRs were present in many individuals, most TCR sequences turned up only very rarely across donors. Presence/absence analyses assumed roughly uniform sequencing depth across donors, an assumption that may not hold. The study gave a list of about 170 TCR beta chains associated with cytomegalovirus. Because counts were too low, roughly 18 rarely observed V segments, including chromosome 9 orphons, were left out of the earlier analysis of a few hundred of the donors.

The receptor library was made with the immunoSEQ multiplex PCR assay. A mixture of 60 forward primers for TCR Vbeta segments and 13 reverse primers for TCR Jbeta segments was used in the multiplex PCR. The CDR3 region of rearranged TCR beta genes was amplified from genomic DNA by a multiplex PCR assay. The Illumina HiSeq System was used to sequence the amplified TCR beta libraries as 87-base-pair reads. Under the source paper's analysis protocol: In a later analysis, 80 million or so unique TCR beta chains were counted across the roughly 610 repertoires, and about 10 million of these chains were shared by at least two donors. Raw reads were error-corrected and collapsed into unique sequences by a nearest-neighbor algorithm in which closely related sequences were merged to remove PCR and sequencing errors. Alignment of CDR3 sequences to IMGT reference sequences was used to assign V, D and J gene segments. Each retained sequence needed at least a six-nucleotide match to both a V gene segment and a J gene segment. A rearrangement was called productive if the CDR3 had no stop codons and remained in frame with V and J, and every other rearrangement was called non-productive. CDR3 was defined by IMGT convention, running from the second conserved V-encoded cysteine to the conserved J-encoded phenylalanine. Sequences without an unambiguous match to a single V gene segment were excluded from the earlier analysis of about 640 of the donors. In an earlier analysis of 587 of the donors, V segments were called functional above 56.7% productive rearrangements and were called segregating when the between-donor standard deviation exceeded 5%. A statistical classification framework was built to diagnose cytomegalovirus status from the catalog of TCR beta chain sequences. A later analysis assigned V and J genes by comparing TCR nucleotide sequences with IMGT/GENE-DB human TR gene sequences. Using the TCRdist pipeline, a later analysis assigned CDR3 sequences along with most-parsimonious VDJ recombination scenarios. A later analysis defined each TCR beta chain by its CDR3 amino acid sequence plus V-gene family, and excluded reads lacking a unique V-gene family. In a later analysis, 450 to 600 highly shared, low-generation-probability nucleotide sequences were removed to address suspected cross-contamination and a sequencing artifact. A later analysis calculated a clonal expansion index for each public chain from normalized within-repertoire ranks of inferred template counts. A later analysis computed generation probabilities with a VDJ recombination model fitted to out-of-frame rearrangements, and checked the results against IGoR. In a later analysis, hypergeometric tests were used to score TCR-TCR, TCR-HLA and TCR-CMV co-occurrence, with a repertoire-size bias correction applied to TCR pairs. To estimate false discovery rates, a later analysis permuted the HLA or CMV assignments 20 times. A later analysis grouped co-occurring TCRs with DBSCAN, adding TCRdist sequence similarity when clustering within HLA-allele-positive subsets. Repertoires with fewer than 30,000 or more than 120,000 public chains were left out of co-occurrence clustering, as were four to six repertoires with anomalous nucleotide sharing. In TCRdb, the immuneACCESS table is reduced to in-frame sequences with V and J assigned. These tables do not hold every clone; where another copy was compared, an unresolved V gene accounts for under half, and the others remain unexplained. For V, J and clone size, that table is used; D and trimming come from the DNA. The sample includes about 65,000 clones, with around 73% observed a single time. The top ten constitute 2.5% to 3.5% of the sample.

For this chain, trimming is 4 bases at the V end and 4 bases at the J end, and the number of junction bases without a gene match is 4. CDR1 SGHAT and CDR2 FQNNGV were looked up in the germline V gene. The CDR3 covers 15 residues, taking in both the cysteine and the phenylalanine. Of all the DNA, just the CDR3 is kept, 45 bases in frame from base 1. The cohort was made up of about 610 healthy bone marrow donors. At the time of sampling, all cohort members were nominally healthy, though unrecorded immune exposures were likely present. The donor tested CMV seropositive and was one of the 289 seropositive cohort members. Each donor provided a peripheral blood sample, and peripheral blood mononuclear cells were used for TCR beta sequencing. The Qiagen DNeasy Blood Extraction Kit was used to extract genomic DNA from the blood cell samples. In regard to this clone: The antigen it recognizes is unknown. No qualities accompany the bases; no much larger clone lies one base away.

Sequencing used PBMCs. The receptor was isolated from a girl aged 10 to 17 in good health and CMV-seropositive. The V and J genes are TRBV11-2 and TRBJ1-6, with 7 junctional bases fitting TRBD1. The CDR3 here reads CASSWSGQYNSPLHF. The DNA sequence follows: TGTGCCAGCAGCTGGTCGGGACAGTATAATTCACCCCTCCACTTT.